The present TCR beta chain was sequenced within a study of T cells in Graves' hyperthyroidism and ophthalmopathy. This clonotype was seen repeatedly, ten times or more. Its antigen is still unknown. Amplified TCR beta CDR3 regions came from RNA transcripts. During a first-round RT-PCR of the TCR CDR3, the HTBI primer set was used. TCRdb fed the multiplex PCR reads into MiXCR, producing one record per CDR3 protein. The sample contains 340,000 or so distinct CDR3 sequences, over 15% of which appear only once. The study excluded patients with uncontrolled infection, other autoimmune disease, pregnancy or lactation. 10 ml of fresh peripheral blood supplied the PBMCs. Overall study findings and caveats: Stable hyperthyroidism was told apart from ophthalmopathy by a model built on 13 V-J features. Prediction of ophthalmopathy progression came a median roughly 7.1 months pre-onset.

The sequence was obtained from a man in his thirties or forties with Graves' hyperthyroidism. Material for sequencing was blood.

The CDR3 protein is CASSLEGTSSYEQYF. Written as DNA, the CDR3 is TGTGCCAGCAGCTTAGAGGGGACTTCGTCCTACGAGCAGTACTTC. The genes are TRBV11-3 and TRBJ2-7, with D possibly being TRBD2 (6 bases). This CDR3 is 15 amino acids long. The V and J ends lost 0 bases and 1 base respectively, with 10 bases between them. Germline lookup yields CDR1 SGHNT and CDR2 YENEEA.